These 16 T cell receptor beta chains came from one sample sequenced in a study of cytomegalovirus exposure and HLA in healthy donors. Primers for the PCR totalled 60 Vbeta and 13 Jbeta. Clones were read by immunoSEQ multiplex PCR, and TCRdb kept only the in-frame ones, dropping some. The repertoire consists of under 130,000 clones, with more than 60% occurring once and the leading ten covering 6.5% to 9.5%. Sample: PBMCs. The receptors derive from a woman in her thirties or forties in good health and CMV-seropositive.

The chain employs TRBV9 and TRBJ2-1, with D perhaps matching TRBD2 (5 bases). The germline V gene encodes CDR1 SGDLS and CDR2 YYNGEE. The CDR3 has 14 amino acids. V was pared by 0 bases and J by 8 bases, with 12 bases between. This CDR3 is CASSVGGGTYEQFF. The CDR3 nucleotides are TGTGCCAGCAGCGTAGGCGGAGGAACATATGAGCAGTTCTTC.

The genes are TRBV19 and TRBJ2-1, with TRBD1 identical over 9 bases. This CDR3 region has 15 residues. Per the germline V gene, CDR1 is LNHDA and CDR2 is SQIVND (reference sequence). V dropped 2 bases and J dropped 5; count of bases not matched to a gene: 4. The CDR3 here is CASSITGQGHNEQFF. DNA for the CDR3: TGTGCCAGTAGTATAACGGGACAGGGCCACAATGAGCAGTTCTTC. The entire variable domain, with the rest obtained from reference TRBV19 and TRBJ2-1, is as follows: DGGITQSPKYLFRKEGQNVTLSCEQNLNHDAMYWYRQDPGQGLRLIYYSQIVNDFQKGDIAEGYSVSREKKESFPLTVTSAQKNPTAFYLCASSITGQGHNEQFFGPGTRLTVL.

This chain connects TRBV27 to TRBJ2-3; TRBD2 agrees at 7 bases. J was trimmed by 4 bases and V by 6 bases; bases with no gene match: 10. Germline V CDR1 and CDR2: MNHEY, SMNVEV (reference sequence). This CDR3 region has 15 residues. The CDR3 sequence: CASRGGSTGSDTQYF. CDR3 nucleotides: TGTGCCAGCAGGGGGGGGTCCACGGGGTCAGATACGCAGTATTTT.

The chain is built from TRBV7-9 and TRBJ1-4; D is unclear. Trimming shortened V by 3 bases and J by 2 bases, and 10 bases separated the two germline ends. This CDR3 has 15 amino acids. Germline V gives CDR1 SEHNR, CDR2 FQNEAQ (reference sequence). The CDR3 reads CASSFPGVTNEKLFF. For the CDR3, the DNA is TGTGCCAGCAGCTTCCCCGGAGTCACTAATGAAAAACTGTTTTTT.

The chain recombines TRBV6-4 with TRBJ2-5, with 14 bases lining up with TRBD2. Looked up from germline, CDR1 is MRHNA and CDR2 is SNTAGT. Trimming took 6 bases from V and 5 from J; bases not matched to a gene: 5. This CDR3 region has 15 residues. CDR3 protein: CASRGTSGRAETQYF. The CDR3 DNA follows: TGTGCCAGCAGGGGGACTAGCGGGAGAGCGGAGACCCAGTACTTC.

The chain joins TRBV6-5 to TRBJ1-4; 8 bases are shared with TRBD1. Unmatched junction bases numbered 10, after V lost 6 bases and J lost 7 bases. CDR3 length equals 15 residues. Germline V CDR1 and CDR2: MNHEY, SVGAGI. CDR3 amino acids: CASSPIRTGIEKLFF. CDR3 bases: TGTGCCAGCAGCCCGATCCGGACAGGGATTGAAAAACTGTTTTTT.

Only a few counts were recorded for this clone. This chain joins TRBV27 and TRBJ2-1; weak D call: TRBD1 (5 bases). Germline lookup yields CDR1 MNHEY and CDR2 SMNVEV (reference sequence). The CDR3 contains 13 residues. V lost 5 bases and J lost 10, with 15 bases in between. CDR3 DNA: TGTGCCAGCAGTGGGTCCAAGGGGTGGGAGCAGTTCTTC. It yields the protein CASSGSKGWEQFF.

This clone was seen a few times. The chain links TRBV4-2 to TRBJ2-7; perhaps TRBD2 as D (7 bases). The CDR3 is 18 residues long. V lost 2 bases, J lost 3 bases, and 23 bases lay in between. Germline V gene data show CDR1 as LGHNA and CDR2 as YNFKEQ. The CDR3 DNA follows: TGTGCCAGCAGCCAACGCGGTAATGGGGGGGGGCAATACTACGAGCAGTACTTC. Its protein product is CASSQRGNGGGQYYEQYF.

This chain uses TRBV9 with TRBJ1-1, with D maybe TRBD1 (5 bases). Looked up from germline, CDR1 is SGDLS and CDR2 is YYNGEE. The V end lost 3 bases, the J end lost 4 bases, and 13 bases lay between the germline ends. The CDR3 is 14 residues long. The CDR3 spells CASSDYQGFTEAFF. CDR3 sequence (DNA): TGTGCCAGCAGCGACTACCAGGGTTTCACTGAAGCTTTCTTT.

This chain connects TRBV5-1 to TRBJ2-3; a weak D match, TRBD1 (5 bases). The CDR3 totals 14 residues. CDR1 is SGHRS, CDR2 YFSETQ, per germline. The V end was cut by 2 bases, the J end by 2 bases, with 9 bases between. This CDR3 is CASSLRQYTDTQYF. The CDR3 bases are TGCGCCAGCAGCTTAAGACAGTACACAGATACGCAGTATTTT.

J is TRBJ2-3 and V is TRBV9, with TRBD2 identical over 8 bases. This CDR3 has 15 residues. Germline V CDR1 and CDR2: SGDLS, YYNGEE. After removal of 3 bases from V and 4 bases from J, the junction contained 7 bases not matched to a gene. The CDR3 is CASSAGGHSADTQYF. DNA of the CDR3: TGTGCCAGCAGCGCGGGGGGGCATAGCGCAGATACGCAGTATTTT. Variable domain in full (rest from reference TRBV9 and TRBJ2-3): DSGVTQTPKHLITATGQRVTLRCSPRSGDLSVYWYQQSLDQGLQFLIQYYNGEERAKGNILERFSAQQFPDLHSELNLSSLELGDSALYFCASSAGGHSADTQYFGPGTRLTVL.

About this clone: One junction end does not reproduce the germline sequence, and a read error may be involved. V is TRBV18 and J is TRBJ1-2, with 12 bases fitting TRBD1. This CDR3 is 15 amino acids long. The germline V gene encodes CDR1 KGHSH and CDR2 LQKENI. CDR3 in amino acids: CATSSGTGGSYGYTF. Here the CDR3 DNA reads TGTGCCACCTCATCCGGGACAGGGGGCAGCTATGGCTACACCTTC.

This clone was recorded once. V is TRBV5-4 and J is TRBJ2-7, with a weak D call TRBD2 (7 bases). Germline CDR1 and CDR2: SGHNT and YYREEE (reference sequence). CDR3 length equals 18 residues. V lost 4 bases and J lost 0, with 23 bases in between. The CDR3 DNA follows: TGTGCCAGCAGCGTGGGACATGGAGGGGGGAGGGGCTCCTACGAGCAGTACTTC. It is translated as CASSVGHGGGRGSYEQYF.

The gene calls are TRBV5-4 and TRBJ2-1; the match to TRBD2 covers 8 bases. V was pared by 2 bases and J by 12 bases, with 13 bases of the junction left unmatched. This CDR3 has 15 residues. Germline V lookup: CDR1 SGHNT, CDR2 YYREEE (reference sequence). The CDR3 region is CASSLVPGTSGGQFF. The CDR3 DNA follows: TGTGCCAGCAGCTTAGTACCCGGGACTAGTGGGGGGCAGTTCTTC. The full variable domain, completed using reference TRBV5-4 and TRBJ2-1, is ETGVTQSPTHLIKTRGQQVTLRCSSQSGHNTVSWYQQALGQGPQFIFQYYREEENGRGNFPPRFSGLQFPNYSSELNVNALELDDSALYLCASSLVPGTSGGQFFGPGTRLTVL.

The V and J genes are TRBV7-2 and TRBJ1-1; a possible D gene is TRBD1 (5 bases). The CDR3 consists of 13 residues. V lost 6 bases to trimming and J lost 0 bases, with 8 bases between them. Germline loops: CDR1 SGHTA, CDR2 FQGNSA. CDR3 DNA: TGTGCCAGCAGTCGACAGTTGAACACTGAAGCTTTCTTT. As protein: CASSRQLNTEAFF.

The gene calls are TRBV5-1 and TRBJ1-1; D is uncertain. With 5 bases removed from V and 0 bases from J, the gap between germline ends came to 11 bases. Per the germline V gene, CDR1 is SGHRS and CDR2 is YFSETQ. The CDR3 totals 14 residues. Written as DNA, the CDR3 is TGCGCCAGCAGTCTAGGTCTTATGAACACTGAAGCTTTCTTT. This codes for CASSLGLMNTEAFF.